The 8 T cell receptor beta chains given below trace back to one sample, sequenced in a study of siplizumab effects on memory and regulatory T cells. Assay: immunoSEQ multiplex PCR; the TCRdb copy retains only in-frame clones and omits some. The sample consists of about 110,000 clones, 85% to 95% of them appearing once. The sequenced sample consisted of CD4+ T cells sorted from blood. Receptors were obtained from a human donor in good health.

This chain links TRBV4-1 with TRBJ2-1; no clear D. Trimming left V 4 bases short and J 15 bases short, with 22 bases between. The CDR3 runs to 14 residues. Per the germline V gene, CDR1 is MGHRA and CDR2 is YSYEKL. As DNA, the CDR3 is TGCGCCAGCAGCCCAGCCGGTCCCGGATTTGTATTGTTCTTC. Translation: CASSPAGPGFVLFF.

In nucleotides, the CDR3 is TGTGCCAGTAGTATAGTCGGAGGGGTGGGCAATGAGCAGTTCTTC. It encodes CASSIVGGVGNEQFF. The chain links TRBV19 to TRBJ2-1, with a tentative D call TRBD2 (6 bases). The CDR3 totals 15 residues. V lost 1 base and J lost 6, with 13 bases in between. Germline V gene sequence: CDR1 LNHDA, CDR2 SQIVND (reference sequence).

V is TRBV27 and J is TRBJ1-3, with TRBD1 as a possible D gene (5 bases). The CDR3 runs 13 residues. V lost 6 bases to trimming and J lost 6 bases, with 12 bases between them. Germline CDR1 MNHEY, CDR2 SMNVEV (reference sequence). The chain's CDR3 is CASRGRNENTIYF. The CDR3 bases are TGTGCCAGCAGGGGACGGAACGAAAACACCATATATTTT.

This rearrangement joins TRBV5-4 to TRBJ1-2; 8 positions agree with TRBD1. Germline CDR1 SGHNT, CDR2 YYREEE (reference sequence). Losses at the gene ends were 4 bases for V and 3 bases for J; bases not matched to a gene: 2. This CDR3 region has 13 residues. CDR3 sequence (DNA): TGTGCCAGCAGCGCGGACAGGGACTATGGCTACACCTTC. Translating gives CASSADRDYGYTF.

The rearrangement uses TRBV7-9 and TRBJ1-2; weak D call: TRBD1 (6 bases). The CDR3 loop spans 12 amino acids. Germline V gene data show CDR1 as SEHNR and CDR2 as FQNEAQ (reference sequence). Trimming cost V 10 bases and J 4 bases, with 13 bases left between them. CDR3 residues: CATGDTFYGYTF. CDR3 bases: TGTGCCACCGGGGACACTTTCTATGGCTACACCTTC.

This chain joins TRBV4-1 and TRBJ1-1, with a possible D match to TRBD1 (6 bases). The CDR3 extends over 14 amino acids. Germline loops: CDR1 MGHRA, CDR2 YSYEKL. V shed 4 bases and J shed 3 bases, with 12 bases lying between them. CDR3 region: CASSRPTGDTEAFF. CDR3 coding DNA: TGCGCCAGCAGCCGACCGACAGGAGACACTGAAGCTTTCTTT.

The rearrangement joins TRBV9 to TRBJ1-3; perhaps TRBD1 as D (5 bases). V was cut by 2 bases and J by 1 base, with 7 bases left in between. CDR1 is SGDLS and CDR2 is YYNGEE in the germline V gene. The CDR3 has 14 residues. The CDR3 region is CASSVGESGNTIYF. The CDR3 nucleotides are TGTGCCAGCAGCGTGGGGGAGTCTGGAAACACCATATATTTT.

This chain connects TRBV30 to TRBJ1-1, with D uncertain. Trimming shortened V by 2 bases and J by 1 base, and 14 bases separated the two germline ends. Germline CDR1 reads GTSNPN; CDR2 reads SVGIG (reference sequence). The CDR3 has 15 residues. The CDR3 sequence: CAWSLSALRNTEAFF. The CDR3 coding sequence is TGTGCCTGGAGTTTGTCGGCCCTCCGGAACACTGAAGCTTTCTTT.